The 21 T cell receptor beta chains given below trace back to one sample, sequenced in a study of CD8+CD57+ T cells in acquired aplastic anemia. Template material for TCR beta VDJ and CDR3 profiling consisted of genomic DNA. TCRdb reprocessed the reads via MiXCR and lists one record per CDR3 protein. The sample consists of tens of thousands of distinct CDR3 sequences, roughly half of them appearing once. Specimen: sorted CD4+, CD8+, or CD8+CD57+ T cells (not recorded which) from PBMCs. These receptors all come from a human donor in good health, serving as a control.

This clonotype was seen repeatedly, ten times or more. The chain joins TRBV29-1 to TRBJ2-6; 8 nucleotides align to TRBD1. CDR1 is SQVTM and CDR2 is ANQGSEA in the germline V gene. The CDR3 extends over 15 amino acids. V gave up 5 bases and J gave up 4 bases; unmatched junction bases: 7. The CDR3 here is CSVPGQGTGANVLTF. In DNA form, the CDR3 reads TGCAGCGTTCCTGGACAGGGAACCGGGGCCAACGTCCTGACTTTC.

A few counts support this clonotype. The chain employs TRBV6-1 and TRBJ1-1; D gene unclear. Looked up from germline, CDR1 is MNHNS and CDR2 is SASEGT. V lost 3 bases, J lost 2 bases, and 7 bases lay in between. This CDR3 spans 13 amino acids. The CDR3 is CASSEKENTEAFF. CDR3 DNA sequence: TGTGCCAGCAGTGAGAAGGAAAACACTGAAGCTTTCTTT.

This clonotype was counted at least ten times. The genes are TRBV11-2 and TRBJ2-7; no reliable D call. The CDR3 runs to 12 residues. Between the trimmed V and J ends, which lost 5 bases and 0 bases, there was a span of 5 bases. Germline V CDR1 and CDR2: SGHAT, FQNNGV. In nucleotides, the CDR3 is TGTGCCAGCAGCCGAAGCTCCTACGAGCAGTACTTC. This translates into CASSRSSYEQYF.

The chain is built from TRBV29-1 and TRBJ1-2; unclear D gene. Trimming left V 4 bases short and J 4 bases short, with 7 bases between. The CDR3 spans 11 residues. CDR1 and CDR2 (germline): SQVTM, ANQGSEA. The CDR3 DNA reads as TGCAGCGTTGTCCACAGCTATGGCTACACCTTC. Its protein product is CSVVHSYGYTF.

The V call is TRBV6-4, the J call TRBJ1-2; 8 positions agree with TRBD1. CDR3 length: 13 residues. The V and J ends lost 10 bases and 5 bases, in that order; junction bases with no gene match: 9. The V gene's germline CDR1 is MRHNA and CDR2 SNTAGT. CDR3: CATLGDRFYGYTF. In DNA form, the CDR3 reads TGTGCCACTCTCGGGGACAGGTTTTATGGCTACACCTTC.

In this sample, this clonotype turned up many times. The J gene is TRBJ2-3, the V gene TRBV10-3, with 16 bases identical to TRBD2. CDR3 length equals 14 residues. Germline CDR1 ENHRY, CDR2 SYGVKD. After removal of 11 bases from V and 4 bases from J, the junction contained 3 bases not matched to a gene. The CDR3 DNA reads TGTGCCGTAGGGACTAGCGGGGGGGCAGATACGCAGTATTTT. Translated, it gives CAVGTSGGADTQYF.

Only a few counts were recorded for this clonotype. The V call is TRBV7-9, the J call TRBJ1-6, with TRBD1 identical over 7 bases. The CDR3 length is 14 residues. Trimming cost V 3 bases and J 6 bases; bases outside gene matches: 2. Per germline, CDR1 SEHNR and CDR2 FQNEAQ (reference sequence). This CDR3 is CASSFRDSNSPLHF. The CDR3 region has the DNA TGTGCCAGCAGCTTTCGGGACAGTAATTCACCCCTCCACTTT.

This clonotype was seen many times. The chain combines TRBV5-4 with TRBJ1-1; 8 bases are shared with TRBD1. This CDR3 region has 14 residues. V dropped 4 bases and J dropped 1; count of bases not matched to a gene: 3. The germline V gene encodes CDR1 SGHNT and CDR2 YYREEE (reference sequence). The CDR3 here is CASSEDRGNTEAFF. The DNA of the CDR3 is TGTGCCAGCAGCGAAGACAGGGGGAACACTGAAGCTTTCTTT.

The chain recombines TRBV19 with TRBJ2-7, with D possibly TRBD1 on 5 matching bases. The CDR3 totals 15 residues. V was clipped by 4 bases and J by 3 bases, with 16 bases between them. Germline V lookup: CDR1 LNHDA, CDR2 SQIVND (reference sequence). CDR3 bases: TGTGCCAGTAGTAATCCGGAAAGGGGAATCTACGAGCAGTACTTC. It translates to CASSNPERGIYEQYF. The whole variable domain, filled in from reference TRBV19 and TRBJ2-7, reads DGGITQSPKYLFRKEGQNVTLSCEQNLNHDAMYWYRQDPGQGLRLIYYSQIVNDFQKGDIAEGYSVSREKKESFPLTVTSAQKNPTAFYLCASSNPERGIYEQYFGPGTRLTVT.

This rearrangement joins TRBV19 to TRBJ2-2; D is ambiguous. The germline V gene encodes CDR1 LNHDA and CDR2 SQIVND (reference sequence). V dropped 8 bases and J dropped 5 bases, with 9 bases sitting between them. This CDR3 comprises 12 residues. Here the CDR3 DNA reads TGTGCCAGTCCTACGTGGACCGGGGAGCTGTTTTTT. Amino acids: CASPTWTGELFF.

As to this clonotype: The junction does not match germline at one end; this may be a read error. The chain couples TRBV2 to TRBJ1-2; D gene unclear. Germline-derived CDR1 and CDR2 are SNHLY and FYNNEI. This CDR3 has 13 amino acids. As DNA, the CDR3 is TGTGTCAGCAGTGAAGGGAACAGCTATGGCTACACCTTC. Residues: CVSSEGNSYGYTF. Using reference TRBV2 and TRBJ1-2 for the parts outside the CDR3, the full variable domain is EPEVTQTPSHQVTQMGQEVILRCVPISNHLYFYWYRQILGQKVEFLVSFYNNEISEKSEIFDDQFSVERPDGSNFTLKIRSTKLEDSAMYFCVSSEGNSYGYTFGSGTRLTVV.

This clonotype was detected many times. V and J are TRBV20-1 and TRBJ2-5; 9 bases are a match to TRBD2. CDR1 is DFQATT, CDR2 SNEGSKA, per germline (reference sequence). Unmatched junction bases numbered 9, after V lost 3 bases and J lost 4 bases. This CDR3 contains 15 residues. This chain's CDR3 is CSASFPLAGGETQYF. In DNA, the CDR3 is TGCAGTGCTAGTTTCCCACTAGCGGGCGGAGAGACCCAGTACTTC.

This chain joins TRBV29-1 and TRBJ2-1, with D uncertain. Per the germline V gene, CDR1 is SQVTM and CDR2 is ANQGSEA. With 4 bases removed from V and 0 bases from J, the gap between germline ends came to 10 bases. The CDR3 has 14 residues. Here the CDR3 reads CSVATPSSYNEQFF. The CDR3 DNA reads TGCAGCGTTGCAACGCCCAGCTCCTACAATGAGCAGTTCTTC.

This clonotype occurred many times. CDR3 nucleotide sequence: TGTGCCAGCAGCTTAGAGGGGAGCGGGGCTTTCTTT. It codes for CASSLEGSGAFF. This chain connects TRBV7-9 to TRBJ1-1; weak D call: TRBD1 (5 bases). The CDR3 consists of 12 residues. V lost 1 base and J 11 bases, leaving 11 bases between the germline ends. CDR1 and CDR2 from the germline V gene are SEHNR and FQNEAQ (reference sequence). Using reference TRBV7-9 and TRBJ1-1 for the parts outside the CDR3, the full variable domain is DTGVSQNPRHKITKRGQNVTFRCDPISEHNRLYWYRQTLGQGPEFLTYFQNEAQLEKSRLLSDRFSAERPKGSFSTLEIQRTEQGDSAMYLCASSLEGSGAFFGQGTRLTVV.

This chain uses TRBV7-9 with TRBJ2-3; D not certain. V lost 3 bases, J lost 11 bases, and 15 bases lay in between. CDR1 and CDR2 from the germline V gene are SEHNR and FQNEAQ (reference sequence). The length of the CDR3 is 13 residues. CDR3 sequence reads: CASSFDLVSGQYF. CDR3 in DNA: TGTGCCAGCAGCTTCGATCTAGTTAGTGGGCAGTATTTT.

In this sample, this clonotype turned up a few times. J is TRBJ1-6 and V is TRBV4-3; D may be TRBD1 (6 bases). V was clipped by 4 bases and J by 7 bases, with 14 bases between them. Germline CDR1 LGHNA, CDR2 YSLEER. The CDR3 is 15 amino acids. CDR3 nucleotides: TGCGCCAGCAGCCCATCACCTACAGGGAATTCACCCCTCCACTTT. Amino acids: CASSPSPTGNSPLHF.

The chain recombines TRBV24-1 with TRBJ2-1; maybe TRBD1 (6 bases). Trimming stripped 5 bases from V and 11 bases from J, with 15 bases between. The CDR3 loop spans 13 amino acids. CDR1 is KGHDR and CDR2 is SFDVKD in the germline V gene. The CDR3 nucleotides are TGTGCCACCAGTGCGACAGGAGGTATTCAGCAGTTCTTC. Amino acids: CATSATGGIQQFF.

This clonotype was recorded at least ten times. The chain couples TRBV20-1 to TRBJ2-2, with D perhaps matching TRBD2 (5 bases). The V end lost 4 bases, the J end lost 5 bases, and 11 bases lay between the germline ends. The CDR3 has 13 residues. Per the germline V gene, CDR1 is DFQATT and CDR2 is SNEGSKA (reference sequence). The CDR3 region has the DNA TGCAGTGCTATAGGAGGAGGAACCGGGGAGCTGTTTTTT. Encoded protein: CSAIGGGTGELFF.

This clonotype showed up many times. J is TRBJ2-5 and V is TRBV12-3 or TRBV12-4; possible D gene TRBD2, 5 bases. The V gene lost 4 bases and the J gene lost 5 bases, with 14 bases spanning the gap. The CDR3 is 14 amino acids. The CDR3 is CASSSADPGETQYF. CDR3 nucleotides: TGTGCCAGCAGTTCAGCGGATCCTGGGGAGACCCAGTACTTC.

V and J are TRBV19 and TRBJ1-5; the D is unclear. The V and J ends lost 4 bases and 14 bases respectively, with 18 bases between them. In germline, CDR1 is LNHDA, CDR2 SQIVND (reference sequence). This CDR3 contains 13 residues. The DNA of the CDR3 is TGTGCCAGTAGTACCCTAGCGGATCAAGGCGAGCATTTT. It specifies CASSTLADQGEHF.

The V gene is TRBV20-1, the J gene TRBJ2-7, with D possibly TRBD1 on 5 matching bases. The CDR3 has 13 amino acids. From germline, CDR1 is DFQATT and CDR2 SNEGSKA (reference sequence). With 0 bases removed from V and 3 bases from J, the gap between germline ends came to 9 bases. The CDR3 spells CSARDRGDYEQYF. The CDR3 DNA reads TGCAGTGCTAGAGATAGGGGCGACTACGAGCAGTACTTC.